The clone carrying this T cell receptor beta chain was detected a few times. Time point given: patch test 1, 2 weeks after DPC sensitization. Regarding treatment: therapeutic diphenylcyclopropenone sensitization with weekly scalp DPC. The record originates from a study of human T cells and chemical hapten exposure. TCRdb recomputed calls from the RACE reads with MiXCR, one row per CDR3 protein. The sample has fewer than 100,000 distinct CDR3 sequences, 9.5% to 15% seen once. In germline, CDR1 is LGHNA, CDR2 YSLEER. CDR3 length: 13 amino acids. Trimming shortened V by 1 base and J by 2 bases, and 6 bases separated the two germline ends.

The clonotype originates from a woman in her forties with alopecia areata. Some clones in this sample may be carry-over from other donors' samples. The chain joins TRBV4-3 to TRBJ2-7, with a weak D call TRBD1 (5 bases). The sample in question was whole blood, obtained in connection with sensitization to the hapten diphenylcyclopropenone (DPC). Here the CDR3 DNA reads TGCGCCAGCAGCCAAGCAGGGCCCTACGAGCAGTACTTC. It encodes CASSQAGPYEQYF.